The T cell receptor beta chain under discussion was sequenced for a study of cytomegalovirus exposure and HLA in healthy donors. Study results and caveats: It was only CMV serostatus that was available as immune exposure information. The study listed some 160 cytomegalovirus-associated TCR beta chains. Rarity held for most TCR sequences, but there were some public TCRs that occurred in many donors.

The PCR ran on 60 Vbeta and 13 Jbeta primers. Study processing details: A later analysis counted 70 million to 85 million unique TCR beta chains, around 10 million shared. Clones were read by immunoSEQ multiplex PCR, and TCRdb kept only the in-frame ones, dropping some. D and trimming were read from the DNA, whereas the V and J calls and clone size are those reported in that table. Of roughly 97,000 clones listed, about 9.4% are singletons. A remark on this clone: Antigen unknown.

In germline, CDR1 is SQVTM, CDR2 ANQGSEA. V trimming: 7 bases; J trimming: 5 bases; junction bases outside the gene matches: 4. The CDR3 runs 13 residues. The chain combines TRBV29-1 with TRBJ2-4; the match to TRBD2 covers 11 bases. The source is a man aged 40-55 years in good health and CMV-seropositive. The sequenced material came from PBMCs. The CDR3 loop is CSALGLAENIQYF. The CDR3, as DNA: TGCAGCGCCCTGGGACTAGCGGAAAACATTCAGTACTTC.